Sample share makes the clone carrying this TCR beta chain medium-sized (0.01 to 0.1%). Its cognate antigen is unknown. This sample is part of a study of prognosis after radiotherapy for stage I lung cancer. General study findings and limits: Reduced Shannon entropy following stereotactic body radiation therapy was recorded in patients who developed distant metastases.

With V trimmed by 9 bases and J by 9 bases, 11 bases remained unmatched. The length of the CDR3 is 13 residues. CDR1 and CDR2 from the germline V gene are MRHNA and SNTAGT. By two-round multiplex PCR, the TCR beta CDR3 was amplified from genomic DNA. Gene-specific primers for each TRBV and TRBJ gene drove first-round PCR. A single record per CDR3 protein comes from TCRdb applying MiXCR to the multiplex PCR reads. The table lists around 15,000 distinct CDR3 sequences, approximately 17% of them singletons. This receptor was taken from a donor aged 50 or older with non-small cell lung cancer. This chain links TRBV6-4 with TRBJ2-1, with TRBD2 matching 7 bases. Sequenced material: PBMCs, taken before or after stereotactic body radiation therapy (not recorded which). As DNA, the CDR3 is TGTGCCAGTTCGACTAGCCTGAATGGTGAGCAGTTCTTC. It encodes CASSTSLNGEQFF.